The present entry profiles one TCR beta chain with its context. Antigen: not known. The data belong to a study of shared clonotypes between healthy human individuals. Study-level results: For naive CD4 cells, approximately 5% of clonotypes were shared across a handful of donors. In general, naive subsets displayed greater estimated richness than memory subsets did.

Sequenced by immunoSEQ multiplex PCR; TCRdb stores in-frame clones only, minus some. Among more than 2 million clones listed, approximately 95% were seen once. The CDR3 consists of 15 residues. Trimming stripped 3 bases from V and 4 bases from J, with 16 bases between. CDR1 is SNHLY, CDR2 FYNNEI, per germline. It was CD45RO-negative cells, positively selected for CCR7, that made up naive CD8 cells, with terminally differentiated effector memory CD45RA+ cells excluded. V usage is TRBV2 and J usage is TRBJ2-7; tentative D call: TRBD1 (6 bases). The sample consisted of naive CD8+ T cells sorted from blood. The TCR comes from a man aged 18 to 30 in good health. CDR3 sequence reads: CASSDGAGAGYEQYF. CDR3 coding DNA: TGTGCCAGCAGTGATGGGGCAGGGGCAGGGTACGAGCAGTACTTC.